A selection of T cell receptor beta chains follows, all from one sample in a study of T cells in Graves' hyperthyroidism and ophthalmopathy. In TCRdb, the multiplex PCR reads were re-called with MiXCR into one record per CDR3 protein. The sample has around 420,000 distinct CDR3 sequences, roughly 15% seen once. Sample: blood. Receptors originate from a woman between 18 and 29 years old with Graves' hyperthyroidism. The CDR3 runs from the conserved cysteine through the conserved F or W. Each record gives: V gene, D gene, J gene, CDR3 length, clone size, CDR3 protein, CDR3 DNA. A D gene is named only where the DNA matches it firmly. Only some rows state a clone size, as once, few, many or a class for expanded clones.

v_call: TRBV5-1
d_call: .
j_call: TRBJ2-3
cdr3_length: 18
clone_size: many
cdr3_aa: CASSLGQGAGVSTDTQYF
cdr3_nt: TGCGCCAGCAGCCTCGGACAGGGCGCGGGAGTCAGCACAGATACGCAGTATTTT

v_call: TRBV7-3
d_call: .
j_call: TRBJ1-1
cdr3_length: 13
clone_size: many
cdr3_aa: CASSPQGIAEAFF
cdr3_nt: TGTGCCAGCAGCCCCCAAGGAATCGCTGAAGCTTTCTTT

v_call: TRBV6-1
d_call: .
j_call: TRBJ1-1
cdr3_length: 13
clone_size: many
cdr3_aa: CASSEDRDTEAFF
cdr3_nt: TGTGCCAGCAGTGAGGACCGGGACACTGAAGCTTTCTTT

v_call: TRBV5-1
d_call: TRBD1
j_call: TRBJ1-2
cdr3_length: 14
clone_size: many
cdr3_aa: CASSGRQGASGYTF
cdr3_nt: TGCGCCAGCAGCGGCAGACAGGGGGCAAGTGGCTACACCTTC

v_call: TRBV7-8
d_call: .
j_call: TRBJ2-7
cdr3_length: 13
clone_size: many
cdr3_aa: CASSTQQGTGQYF
cdr3_nt: TGTGCCAGCAGCACCCAACAGGGGACTGGGCAGTACTTC

v_call: TRBV7-2
d_call: .
j_call: TRBJ2-3
cdr3_length: 15
clone_size: many
cdr3_aa: CASSLSSFGRDTQYF
cdr3_nt: TGTGCCAGCAGCTTATCCAGTTTTGGTAGGGATACGCAGTATTTT

v_call: TRBV28
d_call: TRBD2
j_call: TRBJ2-2
cdr3_length: 15
clone_size: few
cdr3_aa: CASSTGLAATGELFF
cdr3_nt: TGTGCCAGCAGTACAGGACTAGCGGCTACCGGGGAGCTGTTTTTT

v_call: TRBV28
d_call: TRBD1
j_call: TRBJ2-3
cdr3_length: 13
clone_size: many
cdr3_aa: CASWGQSTDTQYF
cdr3_nt: TGTGCCAGCTGGGGACAGAGCACAGATACGCAGTATTTT

v_call: TRBV20-1
d_call: TRBD2
j_call: TRBJ2-2
cdr3_length: 14
clone_size: many
cdr3_aa: CSARRSGRARELFF
cdr3_nt: TGCAGTGCTAGAAGGAGCGGGAGGGCCAGGGAGCTGTTTTTT

v_call: TRBV12-3/TRBV12-4
d_call: .
j_call: TRBJ1-3
cdr3_length: 17
clone_size: .
cdr3_aa: CASTPRGFPNSGNTIYF
cdr3_nt: TGTGCCAGCACCCCAAGGGGCTTTCCGAACTCTGGAAACACCATATATTTT

v_call: TRBV12-3/TRBV12-4
d_call: .
j_call: TRBJ2-4
cdr3_length: 12
clone_size: .
cdr3_aa: CASRDAKNIQYF
cdr3_nt: TGTGCCAGCAGGGACGCCAAAAACATTCAGTACTTC

v_call: TRBV29-1
d_call: .
j_call: TRBJ2-3
cdr3_length: 11
clone_size: few
cdr3_aa: CSVVVDGPQYF
cdr3_nt: TGCAGCGTTGTAGTGGACGGCCCGCAGTATTTT

v_call: TRBV24-1
d_call: TRBD1
j_call: TRBJ2-1
cdr3_length: 16
clone_size: few
cdr3_aa: CATSGTGVRSYNEQFF
cdr3_nt: TGTGCCACCAGTGGAACAGGGGTACGCTCCTACAATGAGCAGTTCTTC

v_call: TRBV27
d_call: .
j_call: TRBJ2-7
cdr3_length: 16
clone_size: many
cdr3_aa: CASSLSRVRGHDEQYF
cdr3_nt: TGTGCCAGCAGTTTATCCCGGGTACGGGGGCACGACGAGCAGTACTTC

v_call: TRBV5-1
d_call: TRBD1
j_call: TRBJ2-4
cdr3_length: 19
clone_size: few
cdr3_aa: CASSADRTGSELAKNIQYF
cdr3_nt: TGCGCCAGCAGCGCTGACCGGACAGGGTCCGAACTAGCCAAAAACATTCAGTACTTC

v_call: TRBV18
d_call: .
j_call: TRBJ2-6
cdr3_length: 14
clone_size: many
cdr3_aa: CASSGDSRANVLTF
cdr3_nt: TGTGCCAGCTCAGGGGACTCCCGGGCCAACGTCCTGACTTTC

v_call: TRBV11-2
d_call: .
j_call: TRBJ2-1
cdr3_length: 15
clone_size: many
cdr3_aa: CASSFRGLEVNEQFF
cdr3_nt: TGTGCCAGCAGCTTCCGGGGGCTAGAGGTCAATGAGCAGTTCTTC

v_call: TRBV11-2
d_call: TRBD2
j_call: TRBJ2-1
cdr3_length: 17
clone_size: .
cdr3_aa: CASSQGASGRDGNEQFF
cdr3_nt: TGTGCCAGCAGCCAGGGGGCTAGCGGGAGAGACGGCAATGAGCAGTTCTTC

v_call: TRBV18
d_call: .
j_call: TRBJ1-1
cdr3_length: 15
clone_size: many
cdr3_aa: CASSPVRTSGTEAFF
cdr3_nt: TGTGCCAGCTCACCAGTCCGTACGTCGGGCACTGAAGCTTTCTTT

v_call: TRBV10-3
d_call: .
j_call: TRBJ2-1
cdr3_length: 11
clone_size: few
cdr3_aa: CARPPGSEQFF
cdr3_nt: TGTGCCAGACCTCCCGGGAGTGAGCAGTTCTTC

v_call: TRBV5-6
d_call: TRBD1
j_call: TRBJ1-1
cdr3_length: 14
clone_size: few
cdr3_aa: CASSQGQRFTEAFF
cdr3_nt: TGTGCCAGCAGCCAGGGACAGAGATTCACTGAAGCTTTCTTT

v_call: TRBV6-1
d_call: .
j_call: TRBJ1-1
cdr3_length: 14
clone_size: few
cdr3_aa: CASSARGVDTEAFF
cdr3_nt: TGTGCCAGCAGCGCCAGGGGTGTCGACACTGAAGCTTTCTTT

v_call: TRBV28
d_call: .
j_call: TRBJ1-5
cdr3_length: 15
clone_size: few
cdr3_aa: CASSFLSGVNQPQHF
cdr3_nt: TGTGCCAGCAGTTTTCTCTCAGGGGTCAATCAGCCCCAGCATTTT

v_call: TRBV27
d_call: .
j_call: TRBJ1-1
cdr3_length: 14
clone_size: many
cdr3_aa: CASSLSPEGTEAFF
cdr3_nt: TGTGCCAGCAGTTTATCCCCCGAGGGCACTGAAGCTTTCTTT

v_call: TRBV18
d_call: .
j_call: TRBJ1-4
cdr3_length: 13
clone_size: few
cdr3_aa: CASSRRGGEKLFF
cdr3_nt: TGTGCCAGCTCACGCCGAGGTGGTGAAAAACTGTTTTTT

v_call: TRBV5-4
d_call: .
j_call: TRBJ1-1
cdr3_length: 16
clone_size: .
cdr3_aa: CASSPAQGVMNTEAFF
cdr3_nt: TGTGCCAGCAGTCCTGCCCAGGGAGTTATGAACACTGAAGCTTTCTTT

v_call: TRBV5-1
d_call: TRBD2
j_call: TRBJ2-7
cdr3_length: 17
clone_size: many
cdr3_aa: CASSSGTSGRVSYEQYF
cdr3_nt: TGCGCCAGCAGCTCCGGGACTAGCGGGAGGGTCTCCTACGAGCAGTACTTC

v_call: TRBV6-1
d_call: TRBD2
j_call: TRBJ2-4
cdr3_length: 16
clone_size: .
cdr3_aa: CAVHTQGGRAKNIQYF
cdr3_nt: TGTGCCGTCCACACGCAGGGAGGGAGGGCCAAAAACATTCAGTACTTC

v_call: TRBV27
d_call: .
j_call: TRBJ2-1
cdr3_length: 14
clone_size: many
cdr3_aa: CASSLLASYNEQFF
cdr3_nt: TGTGCCAGCAGTTTACTGGCGTCATACAATGAGCAGTTCTTC

v_call: TRBV28
d_call: TRBD2
j_call: TRBJ2-2
cdr3_length: 17
clone_size: few
cdr3_aa: CASTAAGGSSRTGELFF
cdr3_nt: TGTGCCAGCACCGCGGCGGGGGGCTCAAGTCGTACCGGGGAGCTGTTTTTT

v_call: TRBV2
d_call: .
j_call: TRBJ2-4
cdr3_length: 15
clone_size: .
cdr3_aa: CASVRSQGAKNIQYF
cdr3_nt: TGTGCCAGCGTGAGATCGCAGGGGGCCAAAAACATTCAGTACTTC

v_call: TRBV7-9
d_call: .
j_call: TRBJ2-5
cdr3_length: 13
clone_size: many
cdr3_aa: CASTTLYQETQYF
cdr3_nt: TGTGCCAGCACCACCCTGTACCAAGAGACCCAGTACTTC

v_call: TRBV19
d_call: .
j_call: TRBJ1-2
cdr3_length: 15
clone_size: many
cdr3_aa: CASSIASTDNYGYTF
cdr3_nt: TGTGCCAGTAGTATAGCTTCGACAGACAACTATGGCTACACCTTC

v_call: TRBV6-5
d_call: .
j_call: TRBJ1-1
cdr3_length: 14
clone_size: many
cdr3_aa: CASSYNREGTEAFF
cdr3_nt: TGTGCCAGCAGTTACAACCGTGAGGGCACTGAAGCTTTCTTT

v_call: TRBV6-4
d_call: TRBD2
j_call: TRBJ2-3
cdr3_length: 15
clone_size: .
cdr3_aa: CASSEEGGRSDTQYF
cdr3_nt: TGTGCCAGCAGTGAGGAGGGCGGGAGGTCAGATACGCAGTATTTT

v_call: TRBV20-1
d_call: .
j_call: TRBJ2-7
cdr3_length: 15
clone_size: many
cdr3_aa: CSARPPGRSSYEQYF
cdr3_nt: TGCAGTGCCAGGCCTCCGGGGCGAAGCTCCTACGAGCAGTACTTC

v_call: TRBV29-1
d_call: TRBD1
j_call: TRBJ1-5
cdr3_length: 13
clone_size: few
cdr3_aa: CSVSGQGDQPQHF
cdr3_nt: TGCAGCGTTTCGGGACAGGGCGATCAGCCCCAGCATTTT

v_call: TRBV30
d_call: TRBD2
j_call: TRBJ2-6
cdr3_length: 18
clone_size: .
cdr3_aa: CAWRIIREGKYGANVLTF
cdr3_nt: TGTGCCTGGAGGATAATTAGGGAGGGAAAGTACGGGGCCAACGTCCTGACTTTC

v_call: TRBV12-3/TRBV12-4
d_call: .
j_call: TRBJ2-1
cdr3_length: 14
clone_size: many
cdr3_aa: CASTVGSSYNEQFF
cdr3_nt: TGTGCCAGCACAGTCGGGAGCTCCTACAATGAGCAGTTCTTC

v_call: TRBV7-9
d_call: .
j_call: TRBJ1-4
cdr3_length: 14
clone_size: .
cdr3_aa: CASCARLGDEKLFF
cdr3_nt: TGTGCCAGCTGCGCAAGGCTCGGAGACGAAAAACTGTTTTTT

v_call: TRBV10-3
d_call: TRBD2
j_call: TRBJ2-1
cdr3_length: 15
clone_size: few
cdr3_aa: CAIRSRDYTNNEQFF
cdr3_nt: TGTGCCATCAGGTCTCGGGACTACACTAACAATGAGCAGTTCTTC

v_call: TRBV7-2
d_call: .
j_call: TRBJ2-7
cdr3_length: 14
clone_size: many
cdr3_aa: CASSLGQIPYEQYF
cdr3_nt: TGTGCCAGCAGCTTAGGACAGATACCCTACGAGCAGTACTTC

v_call: TRBV6-1
d_call: TRBD2
j_call: TRBJ2-3
cdr3_length: 14
clone_size: many
cdr3_aa: CASATGLGQDTQYF
cdr3_nt: TGTGCCAGCGCCACGGGACTAGGGCAAGATACGCAGTATTTT

v_call: TRBV13
d_call: .
j_call: TRBJ2-7
cdr3_length: 15
clone_size: many
cdr3_aa: CASSLTGFMVPEQYF
cdr3_nt: TGTGCCAGCAGCTTAACGGGCTTCATGGTCCCCGAGCAGTACTTC

v_call: TRBV14
d_call: .
j_call: TRBJ1-1
cdr3_length: 13
clone_size: .
cdr3_aa: CASRRVFGTEAFF
cdr3_nt: TGTGCCAGCAGGCGAGTGTTTGGCACTGAAGCTTTCTTT

v_call: TRBV4-2
d_call: TRBD2
j_call: TRBJ2-3
cdr3_length: 16
clone_size: many
cdr3_aa: CASSQEAGGLTDTQYF
cdr3_nt: TGTGCCAGCAGCCAGGAAGCGGGAGGCCTCACAGATACGCAGTATTTT

v_call: TRBV9
d_call: .
j_call: TRBJ1-4
cdr3_length: 12
clone_size: .
cdr3_aa: CASSAGEEKLFF
cdr3_nt: TGTGCCAGCAGCGCCGGGGAGGAAAAACTGTTTTTT

v_call: TRBV30
d_call: TRBD1
j_call: TRBJ1-5
cdr3_length: 12
clone_size: many
cdr3_aa: CAWSTGDQPQHF
cdr3_nt: TGTGCCTGGAGCACAGGGGATCAGCCCCAGCATTTT

v_call: TRBV20-1
d_call: .
j_call: TRBJ2-3
cdr3_length: 16
clone_size: many
cdr3_aa: CSASPVWGAGDDTQYF
cdr3_nt: TGCAGTGCTAGTCCTGTCTGGGGGGCCGGGGACGATACGCAGTATTTT

v_call: TRBV20-1
d_call: TRBD1
j_call: TRBJ2-7
cdr3_length: 16
clone_size: .
cdr3_aa: CSASETGNGIYNEQYF
cdr3_nt: TGCAGTGCTAGTGAGACAGGGAACGGGATCTACAATGAGCAGTACTTC

v_call: TRBV20-1
d_call: TRBD1
j_call: TRBJ2-4
cdr3_length: 14
clone_size: few
cdr3_aa: CSAGDRGPKNIQYF
cdr3_nt: TGCAGTGCTGGGGACAGGGGGCCCAAAAACATTCAGTACTTC

v_call: TRBV14
d_call: .
j_call: TRBJ2-5
cdr3_length: 15
clone_size: .
cdr3_aa: CASRQFSEMGETQYF
cdr3_nt: TGTGCCAGCAGACAATTTAGCGAGATGGGGGAGACCCAGTACTTC

v_call: TRBV28
d_call: TRBD1
j_call: TRBJ2-6
cdr3_length: 18
clone_size: many
cdr3_aa: CASSSSGQGLSGANVLTF
cdr3_nt: TGTGCCAGCAGTTCATCGGGACAGGGACTCTCTGGGGCCAACGTCCTGACTTTC

v_call: TRBV29-1
d_call: .
j_call: TRBJ2-3
cdr3_length: 11
clone_size: many
cdr3_aa: CSGREADTQYF
cdr3_nt: TGCAGCGGACGAGAGGCAGATACGCAGTATTTT

v_call: TRBV20-1
d_call: TRBD2
j_call: TRBJ2-7
cdr3_length: 16
clone_size: many
cdr3_aa: CSARDIPAGISYEQYF
cdr3_nt: TGCAGTGCTAGAGATATTCCAGCGGGAATATCTTACGAGCAGTACTTC

v_call: TRBV27
d_call: TRBD2
j_call: TRBJ2-5
cdr3_length: 15
clone_size: many
cdr3_aa: CASSLITSGQETQYF
cdr3_nt: TGTGCCAGCAGCCTCATTACTAGCGGACAAGAGACCCAGTACTTC

v_call: TRBV9
d_call: .
j_call: TRBJ2-1
cdr3_length: 16
clone_size: .
cdr3_aa: CASSVMGVAFGNEQFF
cdr3_nt: TGTGCCAGCAGCGTAATGGGGGTCGCGTTTGGCAATGAGCAGTTCTTC